The 4 T cell receptor beta chains reported below all come from one sample, sequenced in a study of cytomegalovirus exposure and HLA in healthy donors. A multiplex PCR was run with 60 Vbeta primers and 13 Jbeta primers. TCRdb keeps only in-frame clones here, not all; method: immunoSEQ multiplex PCR. The sample contains roughly 160,000 clones, less than 80% of which appear only once. The source material was PBMCs. The source is a man in his forties in good health and CMV-seronegative.

The V and J genes are TRBV7-2 and TRBJ2-1, with 9 positions matching TRBD2. This CDR3 region has 18 residues. Germline V gene data show CDR1 as SGHTA and CDR2 as FQGNSA. Trimming cost V 5 bases and J 2 bases; bases outside gene matches: 13. CDR3 in DNA: TGTGCCAGCAGCCCAATAGGAAAAGCGGGAGGCACCTACAATGAGCAGTTCTTC. It encodes CASSPIGKAGGTYNEQFF.

The CDR3 DNA reads TGTGCCAGCAGCCCAGGGCACAGGGTGCCAGATACGCAGTATTTT. Amino acid sequence: CASSPGHRVPDTQYF. The rearrangement links TRBV6-6 to TRBJ2-3, with a possible D match to TRBD1 (6 bases). The CDR3 spans 15 residues. With 6 bases removed from V and 4 bases from J, the gap between germline ends came to 17 bases. Germline V gene lookup returns CDR1 MNHNY and CDR2 SVGAGI (reference sequence).

The chain recombines TRBV6-1 with TRBJ2-5, with no clear D. The end of the DNA aligns better with TRBJ2-7, so the J call may be wrong. This CDR3 is built from 13 residues. Germline V CDR1 and CDR2: MNHNS, SASEGT. In DNA, the CDR3 is TGTGCCACCCAGAGAGACACCCTCGGCGAGCAGTACTTC. Translating it yields CATQRDTLGEQYF.

The V call is TRBV5-8, the J call TRBJ2-5; 10 bases line up with TRBD2. Trimming took 3 bases from V and 5 from J; bases not matched to a gene: 7. The germline CDR1 and CDR2 sequences are SGHTS and YDEGEE. The CDR3 is made up of 15 amino acids. The CDR3: CASSWSGRAEETQYF. The CDR3 nucleotides are TGTGCCAGCAGCTGGAGCGGGAGGGCCGAGGAGACCCAGTACTTC.